Shown below are 13 T cell receptor beta chains from a single sample sequenced in a study of sequential checkpoint blockade in melanoma. This sample's treatment: randomized to nivolumab then ipilimumab (arm A) or the reverse (arm B). The repertoire was sequenced with immunoSEQ multiplex PCR; TCRdb's copy has only in-frame clones and lacks some. This table has about 20,000 clones, around 77% appearing once. Here the sequenced sample was CD8+ T cells sorted from blood (inferred from file names), taken from a patient given nivolumab and ipilimumab in sequence. These receptor sequences come from a human donor with melanoma.

V usage is TRBV19 and J usage is TRBJ2-3, with 10 bases lining up with TRBD2. The CDR3 loop spans 15 amino acids. J was trimmed by 3 bases and V by 3 bases; bases with no gene match: 3. The V gene's germline CDR1 is LNHDA and CDR2 SQIVND (reference sequence). CDR3 DNA: TGTGCCAGTAGTATTCTAGCGGGAGAGACAGATACGCAGTATTTT. Amino acids: CASSILAGETDTQYF.

The sample holds a few counts of this clone. CDR3 coding DNA: TGTGCCAGCAGCTCAGGACAGGGTAATTCACCCCTCCACTTT. It specifies CASSSGQGNSPLHF. The chain combines TRBV9 with TRBJ1-6; 8 bases are shared with TRBD1. Trimming at V came to 4 bases and at J to 6 bases, leaving 3 bases not matched to a gene. CDR1 SGDLS and CDR2 YYNGEE come from the germline V gene. There are 14 residues in the CDR3.

The table lists this clone with a few counts. A junction end diverges from the germline sequence, so it may reflect a read error. The chain carries TRBV6-5 and TRBJ2-7; perhaps TRBD2 as D (5 bases). Germline values: CDR1 MNHEY, CDR2 SVGAGI. The CDR3 is 13 amino acids. The CDR3 nucleotides are TGTGCCATCAGTGGGCGAACCGGGGACGAGCAGTACTTC. This codes for CAISGRTGDEQYF.

The gene calls are TRBV19 and TRBJ2-7; D unclear. CDR3 length: 13 residues. The germline V and J ends were trimmed by 3 bases and 3 bases, with 9 bases remaining between them. The germline gives CDR1 LNHDA, CDR2 SQIVND (reference sequence). CDR3 protein: CASSIVPGYEQYF. CDR3 DNA: TGTGCCAGTAGTATCGTTCCAGGCTACGAGCAGTACTTC. The variable domain in full, with the rest retrieved from reference TRBV19 and TRBJ2-7, is DGGITQSPKYLFRKEGQNVTLSCEQNLNHDAMYWYRQDPGQGLRLIYYSQIVNDFQKGDIAEGYSVSREKKESFPLTVTSAQKNPTAFYLCASSIVPGYEQYFGPGTRLTVT.

This chain connects TRBV4-1 to TRBJ1-5; D remains ambiguous. V was clipped by 2 bases and J by 0 bases, with 11 bases between them. The CDR3 has 16 amino acids. Looked up from germline, CDR1 is MGHRA and CDR2 is YSYEKL. Here the CDR3 DNA reads TGCGCCAGCAGCCAAATTTGGCAGGATAGCAATCAGCCCCAGCATTTT. Its translation: CASSQIWQDSNQPQHF.

The chain carries TRBV19 and TRBJ1-2; D is undetermined. The CDR3 has 15 residues. CDR1 and CDR2 from the germline V gene are LNHDA and SQIVND (reference sequence). The ends were cut back, 7 bases at V and 3 bases at J, with 18 bases in the middle. The CDR3 DNA sequence: TGTGCCAGTACCGAGAGGCTCGGGAATTACTATGGCTACACCTTC. Translated, it gives CASTERLGNYYGYTF.

The V and J genes are TRBV4-2 and TRBJ2-5; the D is unclear. The V and J ends lost 0 bases and 5 bases respectively, with 10 bases between them. CDR3 size: 14 residues. CDR1 and CDR2 from the germline V gene are LGHNA and YNFKEQ. Written as DNA, the CDR3 is TGTGCCAGCAGCCAAGAGCCGCGTATGGAGACCCAGTACTTC. Its protein product is CASSQEPRMETQYF.

The rearrangement uses TRBV11-2 and TRBJ1-1; D remains ambiguous. V lost 5 bases to trimming and J lost 1 base, with 8 bases between them. This CDR3 spans 13 amino acids. CDR1 and CDR2 from the germline V gene are SGHAT and FQNNGV. The CDR3 loop is CASSPNPNTEAFF. CDR3 nucleotide sequence: TGTGCCAGCAGCCCTAACCCGAACACTGAAGCTTTCTTT. The full variable domain, completed using reference TRBV11-2 and TRBJ1-1, is EAGVAQSPRYKIIEKRQSVAFWCNPISGHATLYWYQQILGQGPKLLIQFQNNGVVDDSQLPKDRFSAERLKGVDSTLKIQPAKLEDSAVYLCASSPNPNTEAFFGQGTRLTVV.

The chain employs TRBV9 and TRBJ1-3; 10 nucleotides line up with TRBD1. The length of the CDR3 is 15 residues. The germline V gene has CDR1 SGDLS and CDR2 YYNGEE. The V segment lost 2 bases and the J segment 8 bases; nucleotides outside the gene matches: 7. The CDR3 sequence is CASSVYRDRGHTIYF. In nucleotides, the CDR3 is TGTGCCAGCAGCGTCTACCGGGACAGGGGTCACACCATATATTTT.

This rearrangement joins TRBV5-6 to TRBJ1-3; D gene ambiguous. Trimming cost V 0 bases and J 0 bases, with 7 bases left between them. This CDR3 comprises 15 residues. From germline, CDR1 is SGHDT and CDR2 YYEEEE. CDR3 in DNA: TGTGCCAGCAGCTTGGGTGCGATCTCTGGAAACACCATATATTTT. The encoded protein is CASSLGAISGNTIYF.

The chain joins TRBV27 to TRBJ1-1; 7 bases are shared with TRBD1. Germline V gene lookup returns CDR1 MNHEY and CDR2 SMNVEV (reference sequence). This CDR3 region has 17 residues. After removal of 3 bases from V and 5 bases from J, the junction contained 15 bases not matched to a gene. The chain's CDR3 is CASSFLLGGRGKTEAFF. Written as DNA, the CDR3 is TGTGCCAGCAGTTTCCTATTGGGGGGCAGGGGGAAGACTGAAGCTTTCTTT.

This clone was detected many times. The genes are TRBV11-3 and TRBJ1-2; D might be TRBD1 (6 bases). Germline CDR1 SGHNT, CDR2 YENEEA. The CDR3 contains 15 residues. V was pared by 5 bases and J by 3 bases, with 16 bases between. The CDR3 protein is CASSPVGGRDYGYTF. The DNA for the CDR3 is TGTGCCAGCAGCCCCGTCGGGGGGCGCGACTATGGCTACACCTTC.

The rearrangement uses TRBV25-1 and TRBJ1-2, with 7 bases matching TRBD1. J lost 10 bases, V lost 4 bases, and 9 bases had no gene match. Germline V gene data show CDR1 as MGHDK and CDR2 as SYGVNS. This CDR3 has 13 amino acids. The CDR3 reads CASSGRTGGDYTF. CDR3 nucleotide sequence: TGTGCCAGCAGTGGTAGGACAGGTGGAGACTACACCTTC.